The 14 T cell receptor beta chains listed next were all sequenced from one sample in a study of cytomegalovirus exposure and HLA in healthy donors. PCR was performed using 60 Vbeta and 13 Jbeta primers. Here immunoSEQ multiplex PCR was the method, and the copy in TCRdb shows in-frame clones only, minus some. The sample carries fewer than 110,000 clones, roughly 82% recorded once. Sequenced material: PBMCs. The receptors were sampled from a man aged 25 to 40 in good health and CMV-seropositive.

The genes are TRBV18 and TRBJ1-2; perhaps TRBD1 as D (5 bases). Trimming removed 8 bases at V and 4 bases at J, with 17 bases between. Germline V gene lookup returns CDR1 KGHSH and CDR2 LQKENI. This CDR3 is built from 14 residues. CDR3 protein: CASQTEGRVYGYTF. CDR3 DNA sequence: TGTGCCAGCCAGACGGAGGGGAGGGTCTATGGCTACACCTTC.

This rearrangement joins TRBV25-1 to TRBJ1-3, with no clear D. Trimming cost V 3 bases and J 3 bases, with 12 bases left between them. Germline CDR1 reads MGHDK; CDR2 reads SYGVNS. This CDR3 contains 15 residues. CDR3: CASSDLTLSGNTIYF. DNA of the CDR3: TGTGCCAGCAGTGATTTAACTCTTAGTGGAAACACCATATATTTT.

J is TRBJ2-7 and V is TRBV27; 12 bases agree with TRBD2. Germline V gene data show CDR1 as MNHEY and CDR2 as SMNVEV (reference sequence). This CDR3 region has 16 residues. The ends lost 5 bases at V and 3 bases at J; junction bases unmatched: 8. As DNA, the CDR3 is TGTGCCAGCAGTGGATACCTAGCGGGGGGGTACTACGAGCAGTACTTC. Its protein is CASSGYLAGGYYEQYF.

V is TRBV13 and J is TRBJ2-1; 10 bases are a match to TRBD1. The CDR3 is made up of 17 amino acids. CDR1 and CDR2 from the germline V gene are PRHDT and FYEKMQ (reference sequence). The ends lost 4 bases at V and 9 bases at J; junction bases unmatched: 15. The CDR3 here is CASSSGPGTGVWVEQFF. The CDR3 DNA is TGTGCCAGCAGCTCCGGGCCCGGGACAGGGGTATGGGTTGAGCAGTTCTTC.

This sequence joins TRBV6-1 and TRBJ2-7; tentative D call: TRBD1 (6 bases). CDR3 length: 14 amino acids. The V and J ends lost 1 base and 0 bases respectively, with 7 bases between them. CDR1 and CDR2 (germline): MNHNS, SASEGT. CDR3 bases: TGTGCCAGCAGTGAAGGGGACACCTCCTACGAGCAGTACTTC. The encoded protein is CASSEGDTSYEQYF.

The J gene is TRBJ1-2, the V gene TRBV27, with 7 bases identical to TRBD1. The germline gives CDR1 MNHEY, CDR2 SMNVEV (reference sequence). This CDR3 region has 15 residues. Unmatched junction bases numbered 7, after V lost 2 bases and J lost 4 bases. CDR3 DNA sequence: TGTGCCAGCAGTTTAAACCAGGGGGTACCCTATGGCTACACCTTC. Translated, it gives CASSLNQGVPYGYTF.

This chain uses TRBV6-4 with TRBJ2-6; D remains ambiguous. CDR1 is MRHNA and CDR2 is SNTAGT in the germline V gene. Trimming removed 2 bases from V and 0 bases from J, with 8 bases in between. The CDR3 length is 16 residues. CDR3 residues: CASSDPGRSGANVLTF. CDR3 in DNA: TGTGCCAGCAGTGACCCCGGTCGCTCTGGGGCCAACGTCCTGACTTTC.

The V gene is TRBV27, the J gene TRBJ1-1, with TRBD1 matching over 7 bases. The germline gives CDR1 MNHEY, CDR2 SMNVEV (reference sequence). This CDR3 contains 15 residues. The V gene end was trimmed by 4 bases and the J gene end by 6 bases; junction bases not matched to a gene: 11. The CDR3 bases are TGTGCCAGCAGTTCGGGGACAGCAATGGGGTCTGAAGCTTTCTTT. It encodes CASSSGTAMGSEAFF.

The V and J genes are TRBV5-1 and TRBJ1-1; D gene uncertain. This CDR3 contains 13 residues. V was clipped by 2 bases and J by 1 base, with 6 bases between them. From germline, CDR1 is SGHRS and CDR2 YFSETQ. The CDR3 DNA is TGCGCCAGCAGCTTTGTCGGGAACACTGAAGCTTTCTTT. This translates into CASSFVGNTEAFF.

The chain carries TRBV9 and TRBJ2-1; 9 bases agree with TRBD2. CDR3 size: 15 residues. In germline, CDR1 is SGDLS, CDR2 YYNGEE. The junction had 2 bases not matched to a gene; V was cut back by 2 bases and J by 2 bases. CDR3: CASSVGGGAYNEQFF. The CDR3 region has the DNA TGTGCCAGCAGCGTCGGCGGGGGGGCCTACAATGAGCAGTTCTTC.

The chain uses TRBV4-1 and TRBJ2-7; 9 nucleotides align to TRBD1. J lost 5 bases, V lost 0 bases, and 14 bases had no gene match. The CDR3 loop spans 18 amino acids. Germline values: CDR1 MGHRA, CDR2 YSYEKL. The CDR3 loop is CASSQDLVRTGVRDEQYF. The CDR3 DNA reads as TGCGCCAGCAGCCAAGATCTTGTCCGGACAGGGGTTAGGGACGAGCAGTACTTC.

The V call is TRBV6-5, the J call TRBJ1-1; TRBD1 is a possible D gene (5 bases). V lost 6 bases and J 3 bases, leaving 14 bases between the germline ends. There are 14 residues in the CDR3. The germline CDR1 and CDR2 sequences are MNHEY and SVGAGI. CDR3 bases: TGTGCCAGCAGCCAGGGAGGGGTTCACACTGAAGCTTTCTTT. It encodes CASSQGGVHTEAFF.

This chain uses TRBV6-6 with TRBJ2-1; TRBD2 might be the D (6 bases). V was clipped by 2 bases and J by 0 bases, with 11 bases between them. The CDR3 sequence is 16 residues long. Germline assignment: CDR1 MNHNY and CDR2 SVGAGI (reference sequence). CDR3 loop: CASSYGGSSSYNEQFF. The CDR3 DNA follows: TGTGCCAGCAGTTACGGGGGGTCGAGCTCCTACAATGAGCAGTTCTTC.

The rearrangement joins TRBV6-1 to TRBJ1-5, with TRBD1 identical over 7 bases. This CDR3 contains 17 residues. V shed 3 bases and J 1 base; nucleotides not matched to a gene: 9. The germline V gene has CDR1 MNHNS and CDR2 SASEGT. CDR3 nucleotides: TGTGCCAGCAGTGAGAGGGCAGGGGGGATCAGCAATCAGCCCCAGCATTTT. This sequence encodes CASSERAGGISNQPQHF.